These T cell receptor beta chains were read from a single sample in a study of T cells in lung cancer brain metastases. The method was immunoSEQ multiplex PCR; TCRdb's version includes in-frame clones alone and lacks a portion of them. Found here are 5,000 or so clones, around nine tenths of them singletons; the top ten hold about 4.3%. The sequenced sample consisted of tumor tissue from the primary lung tumor. These receptor sequences come from a man aged 65 to 79 with non-small cell lung cancer. Both conserved end residues are part of each CDR3. D genes are given only for firm matches. Size values are once, few and many counts, or a class for expanded clones, and some rows have none.

CDR3 protein,CDR3 DNA,D gene,V gene,J gene,clone size
CASLTGDNTDTQYF,TGTGCCAGCCTTACAGGGGATAACACAGATACGCAGTATTTT,TRBD1,TRBV11-2,TRBJ2-3,few
CATSRELADTDTQYF,TGTGCCACCAGCAGAGAACTAGCGGATACAGATACGCAGTATTTT,TRBD2,TRBV15,TRBJ2-3,NA
CANSQDSGGNTEAFF,TGCGCCAACAGCCAAGATAGCGGGGGGAACACTGAAGCTTTCTTT,NA,TRBV4-3,TRBJ1-1,NA
CASREGLAYEQYF,TGTGCCAGCAGAGAAGGACTAGCCTACGAGCAGTACTTC,TRBD2,TRBV7-9,TRBJ2-7,NA
CASSLAGRGNYGYTF,TGTGCCAGCAGCTTAGCGGGACGGGGAAACTATGGCTACACCTTC,NA,TRBV11-2,TRBJ1-2,NA
CATSSTQWGTGSEQFF,TGTGCCACCAGCAGTACCCAATGGGGGACCGGCAGTGAGCAGTTCTTC,NA,TRBV15,TRBJ2-1,NA
CASTDGGADYGYTF,TGTGCCAGCACCGACGGGGGCGCGGACTATGGCTACACCTTC,NA,TRBV2,TRBJ1-2,NA
CASSLGRSLATYEQYF,TGTGCCAGCAGCTTAGGGAGGTCCCTCGCAACCTACGAGCAGTACTTC,NA,TRBV11-2,TRBJ2-7,NA
CASAGTGGHEQYF,TGCGCCAGCGCCGGGACAGGGGGCCACGAGCAGTACTTC,TRBD1,TRBV5-1,TRBJ2-7,NA
CASSTGGAKNIQYF,TGTGCCAGCAGTACAGGGGGAGCCAAAAACATTCAGTACTTC,TRBD1,TRBV6-1,TRBJ2-4,NA
CASSERGWNEQFF,TGTGCCAGCAGTGAACGTGGGTGGAATGAGCAGTTCTTC,NA,TRBV6-1,TRBJ2-1,NA
CASWRVLPGLAGADTYEQYF,TGTGCCAGCTGGAGGGTCTTGCCGGGACTAGCGGGAGCAGATACCTACGAGCAGTACTTC,TRBD2,TRBV27,TRBJ2-7,NA
CASSLDPRGSYNSPLHF,TGTGCCAGCAGCTTGGACCCGCGGGGGTCCTATAATTCACCCCTCCACTTT,NA,TRBV5-6,TRBJ1-6,NA
CASSEVREQYF,TGTGCCAGCAGTGAAGTTCGCGAGCAGTACTTC,NA,TRBV6-1,TRBJ2-7,NA
CASSYEAAYGYTF,TGTGCCAGCAGTTACGAGGCGGCTTATGGCTACACCTTC,NA,TRBV6-6,TRBJ1-2,NA
CASSEGGGNTEAFF,TGTGCCAGCAGTGAAGGCGGGGGGAACACTGAAGCTTTCTTT,NA,TRBV6-1,TRBJ1-1,NA
CASSPALNEQYF,TGTGCCAGCTCACCGGCCTTAAACGAGCAGTACTTC,NA,TRBV18,TRBJ2-7,NA
CASSAGLDANNEQFF,TGCGCCAGCAGCGCCGGACTAGATGCGAACAATGAGCAGTTCTTC,TRBD2,TRBV5-1,TRBJ2-1,NA
CASSPGLAGGNEQFF,TGTGCCAGCAGCCCCGGACTAGCGGGGGGCAATGAGCAGTTCTTC,TRBD2,TRBV7-9,TRBJ2-1,NA
CAWSLGANTEAFF,TGTGCCTGGAGCCTGGGGGCCAACACTGAAGCTTTCTTT,NA,TRBV30,TRBJ1-1,NA
CASSPSRGRTYEQYF,TGTGCCAGCAGCCCTAGCAGGGGGCGTACCTACGAGCAGTACTTC,TRBD1,TRBV7-2,TRBJ2-7,NA
CASRDRFGYGYTF,TGTGCCAGCAGGGACAGGTTCGGCTATGGCTACACCTTC,TRBD1,TRBV6-1,TRBJ1-2,NA
CASSKGGGLNTGELFF,TGTGCCAGCAGCAAAGGCGGGGGGCTGAACACCGGGGAGCTGTTTTTT,NA,TRBV21-1,TRBJ2-2,NA
CAWRGGNKNHGYTF,TGTGCCTGGAGAGGAGGCAACAAAAACCATGGCTACACCTTC,NA,TRBV30,TRBJ1-2,once
CASSQGASGERDEQFF,TGCGCCAGCAGTCAAGGAGCTAGCGGGGAAAGGGATGAGCAGTTCTTC,TRBD2,TRBV4-3,TRBJ2-1,NA
CASSLAGTVDEQFF,TGTGCCAGCAGCTTAGCGGGAACGGTCGATGAGCAGTTCTTC,NA,TRBV7-9,TRBJ2-1,NA
CASSLAGGPVDTQYF,TGTGCCAGCAGCTTAGCGGGGGGGCCGGTAGATACGCAGTATTTT,TRBD2,TRBV13,TRBJ2-3,NA
CASSLGGGWTGELFF,TGTGCCAGCAGCCTCGGGGGAGGTTGGACCGGGGAGCTGTTTTTT,NA,TRBV7-2,TRBJ2-2,NA
CASQAPAGTEAFF,TGTGCCAGCCAGGCCCCCGCGGGCACTGAAGCTTTCTTT,NA,TRBV27,TRBJ1-1,NA
CASSWPLASSYNEQFF,TGTGCCAGCAGCTGGCCCCTAGCGAGCTCCTACAATGAGCAGTTCTTC,NA,TRBV11-3,TRBJ2-1,NA
CASSLDLRVDTQYF,TGTGCCAGCAGCTTAGACTTACGGGTAGATACGCAGTATTTT,NA,TRBV7-9,TRBJ2-3,NA
CASSIAGDTGELFF,TGTGCCAGTAGTATAGCAGGGGACACCGGGGAGCTGTTTTTT,NA,TRBV19,TRBJ2-2,NA
CASTDVTGGAGRTEAFF,TGTGCCAGCACCGATGTAACAGGGGGCGCAGGGAGGACTGAAGCTTTCTTT,TRBD1,TRBV7-9,TRBJ1-1,NA
CASSQDLGGAGNNQPQHF,TGCGCCAGCAGCCAAGATTTAGGGGGGGCCGGGAACAATCAGCCCCAGCATTTT,NA,TRBV4-1,TRBJ1-5,NA
CASSPGIAAEKLFF,TGTGCCAGCTCACCAGGGATAGCGGCTGAAAAACTGTTTTTT,NA,TRBV18,TRBJ1-4,NA
CASSYSSEQFF,TGTGCCAGCAGTTACTCGTCTGAGCAGTTCTTC,NA,TRBV6-6,TRBJ2-1,NA
CASSLMGDAYNEQFF,TGTGCCAGCAGCTTAATGGGGGACGCCTACAATGAGCAGTTCTTC,NA,TRBV7-3,TRBJ2-1,NA
CASSLRGIGADTQYF,TGTGCCAGCAGCTTAAGGGGGATAGGGGCAGATACGCAGTATTTT,NA,TRBV11-2,TRBJ2-3,NA
CASSCRTGANTEAFF,TGTGCCAGCAGCTGCCGGACAGGGGCGAACACTGAAGCTTTCTTT,TRBD1,TRBV14,TRBJ1-1,NA
CASSQSGGLEYYGYTF,TGTGCCAGCAGCCAATCGGGTGGGCTGGAATACTATGGCTACACCTTC,NA,TRBV4-2,TRBJ1-2,NA
CASSLMDTSYEQYF,TGTGCCAGCTCACTAATGGACACCTCCTACGAGCAGTACTTC,NA,TRBV18,TRBJ2-7,NA
CSVDVGSGLFWGYTF,TGCAGCGTTGATGTGGGAAGCGGGCTATTCTGGGGCTACACCTTC,NA,TRBV29-1,TRBJ1-2,NA
CASSLENSYEQYF,TGCGCCAGCAGCTTGGAAAATTCCTACGAGCAGTACTTC,NA,TRBV5-1,TRBJ2-7,NA
CASSLGGGETQYF,TGTGCCAGCAGCCTAGGTGGGGGGGAGACCCAGTACTTC,NA,TRBV7-9,TRBJ2-5,NA
CASSLARRGGQHTGELFF,TGTGCCAGCAGCTTAGCTAGGCGGGGGGGCCAGCACACCGGGGAGCTGTTTTTT,TRBD2,TRBV11-2,TRBJ2-2,NA
CASSVGAGAHTGELFF,TGTGCCAGCAGCGTAGGGGCGGGGGCCCACACCGGGGAGCTGTTTTTT,NA,TRBV9,TRBJ2-2,NA
CASSFGRGSNQPQHF,TGTGCCAGCAGCTTTGGACGGGGCAGCAATCAGCCCCAGCATTTT,NA,TRBV5-6,TRBJ1-5,few
CASSGGPGDTQYF,TGTGCCAGCAGCGGGGGGCCGGGCGATACGCAGTATTTT,NA,TRBV9,TRBJ2-3,NA
CASSAGTGGSQETQYF,TGTGCCAGCAGCGCCGGGACAGGGGGTTCCCAAGAGACCCAGTACTTC,TRBD1,TRBV11-2,TRBJ2-5,few
CASSYSGTSANEQFF,TGTGCCAGCAGTTACTCAGGGACTAGCGCCAATGAGCAGTTCTTC,TRBD2,TRBV6-6,TRBJ2-1,NA
CASSRGQGQETQYF,TGTGCCAGCAGCCGGGGACAGGGCCAAGAGACCCAGTACTTC,TRBD1,TRBV5-4,TRBJ2-5,NA
CASKAQGYEQYF,TGTGCCAGCAAAGCACAGGGCTACGAGCAGTACTTC,NA,TRBV6-6,TRBJ2-7,NA
CASRGQNTEAFF,TGTGCCAGCAGAGGACAGAACACTGAAGCTTTCTTT,NA,TRBV6-5,TRBJ1-1,few
CASSHENSGANVLTF,TGCGCCAGCAGCCATGAGAACTCTGGGGCCAACGTCCTGACTTTC,NA,TRBV4-1,TRBJ2-6,NA
CASSIRGRDTQYF,TGTGCCAGTAGTATAAGGGGGCGGGATACGCAGTATTTT,TRBD1,TRBV19,TRBJ2-3,NA
CASSRQGPYEQFF,TGTGCCAGCAGCCGACAGGGACCATATGAGCAGTTCTTC,TRBD1,TRBV6-1,TRBJ2-1,NA
CASSPNRGRTDTQYF,TGTGCCAGCAGCCCCAACAGGGGGCGTACAGATACGCAGTATTTT,TRBD1,TRBV5-4,TRBJ2-3,few
CASRRSGPGRVYDEQFF,TGTGCCAGCAGACGATCAGGGCCCGGCCGTGTGTACGATGAGCAGTTCTTC,NA,TRBV11-1,TRBJ2-1,once
CASSLARQEGQFF,TGTGCCAGCAGCTTAGCGCGACAGGAGGGGCAGTTCTTC,NA,TRBV7-2,TRBJ2-1,NA